This is a list of T cell receptor beta chains from one sample in a study of CXCR3-negative and CXCR3-positive naive CD8 T cells. One entry per CDR3 protein, without DNA, is what TCRdb gives after re-calling the 5' RACE reads. This specimen shows about 53,000 distinct CDR3 sequences; the ten leading clones hold more than 0.35%. Sequencing input: naive CXCR3- CD8+ T cells from blood. These receptors were obtained from a human donor in good health. Some clones in this sample may be carry-over from other donors' samples. Each CDR3 is given with its conserved first and last residue. Rows give clone size only sometimes, using once, few, many, or a class for an expanded clone.

V gene: TRBV5-1
clone size: NA
J gene: TRBJ2-3
CDR3 protein: CASSRGEVTDTQYF

V gene: TRBV6-2/TRBV6-3
clone size: NA
J gene: TRBJ2-2
CDR3 protein: CASSYLIRPAANTGELFF

V gene: TRBV5-6
clone size: NA
J gene: TRBJ2-2
CDR3 protein: CASSSLEPRELFF

V gene: TRBV20-1
clone size: NA
J gene: TRBJ2-3
CDR3 protein: CSVKAPPGAPPDTQYF

V gene: TRBV7-2
clone size: NA
J gene: TRBJ2-1
CDR3 protein: CASSFSGGMGGNEQFF

V gene: TRBV6-6
clone size: NA
J gene: TRBJ2-5
CDR3 protein: CASTGAVAGVETQYF

V gene: TRBV9
clone size: NA
J gene: TRBJ2-3
CDR3 protein: CASRVPGGSTDTQYF

V gene: TRBV10-3
clone size: NA
J gene: TRBJ2-7
CDR3 protein: CAISRDRGSYEQYF

V gene: TRBV11-1
clone size: NA
J gene: TRBJ2-7
CDR3 protein: CASSPQDGPGIYEQYF

V gene: TRBV9
clone size: NA
J gene: TRBJ2-3
CDR3 protein: CASSAQSDTQYF

V gene: TRBV28
clone size: NA
J gene: TRBJ2-7
CDR3 protein: CASSGDSYSYEQYF

V gene: TRBV7-9
clone size: NA
J gene: TRBJ1-1
CDR3 protein: CASSWGGDTEAFF

V gene: TRBV7-2
clone size: NA
J gene: TRBJ1-1
CDR3 protein: CASSLLQGARMETEAFF

V gene: TRBV7-7
clone size: medium-sized
J gene: TRBJ2-1
CDR3 protein: CASSLGTGGEQFF

V gene: TRBV19
clone size: NA
J gene: TRBJ2-7
CDR3 protein: CASSIETASYEQYF

V gene: TRBV7-9
clone size: NA
J gene: TRBJ2-3
CDR3 protein: CASSTPRQDSTDTQYF

V gene: TRBV7-8
clone size: NA
J gene: TRBJ2-1
CDR3 protein: CASWARNEQFF

V gene: TRBV4-3
clone size: NA
J gene: TRBJ2-1
CDR3 protein: CASSAKGALLGPVF

V gene: TRBV20-1
clone size: NA
J gene: TRBJ2-3
CDR3 protein: CSARGLAGGVTDTQYF

V gene: TRBV19
clone size: NA
J gene: TRBJ2-7
CDR3 protein: CASSKGGSYEQYF

V gene: TRBV7-8
clone size: NA
J gene: TRBJ2-3
CDR3 protein: CASSLDEYTDTQYF

V gene: TRBV11-2
clone size: NA
J gene: TRBJ2-1
CDR3 protein: CASSSTSGGPPSSYNEQFF

V gene: TRBV24-1
clone size: NA
J gene: TRBJ2-1
CDR3 protein: CATRGPIYNEQFF

V gene: TRBV12-3/TRBV12-4
clone size: NA
J gene: TRBJ2-1
CDR3 protein: CASGVAGGPSNEQFF

V gene: TRBV7-9
clone size: NA
J gene: TRBJ2-7
CDR3 protein: CASSFNSGVSYSYEQYF

V gene: TRBV7-9
clone size: NA
J gene: TRBJ2-7
CDR3 protein: CASSDVVGQGPYEQYF

V gene: TRBV28
clone size: NA
J gene: TRBJ2-1
CDR3 protein: CASSLPSKGREPYNEQFF

V gene: TRBV7-9
clone size: NA
J gene: TRBJ2-1
CDR3 protein: CASSSKDRGDEQFF

V gene: TRBV19
clone size: NA
J gene: TRBJ2-1
CDR3 protein: CASSQGASSYNEQFF

V gene: TRBV6-2/TRBV6-3
clone size: NA
J gene: TRBJ2-1
CDR3 protein: CASSYSSGRGYNEQFF

V gene: TRBV20-1
clone size: NA
J gene: TRBJ2-1
CDR3 protein: CSATSSYNEQFF

V gene: TRBV7-8
clone size: NA
J gene: TRBJ2-7
CDR3 protein: CASRDGQGYEQYF

V gene: TRBV7-3
clone size: NA
J gene: TRBJ2-1
CDR3 protein: CASSLASGDQYEQFF

V gene: TRBV21-1
clone size: NA
J gene: TRBJ1-4
CDR3 protein: CASSLERWDRTGATNEKLFF

V gene: TRBV7-6
clone size: NA
J gene: TRBJ2-7
CDR3 protein: CASSLIADEQYF

V gene: TRBV9
clone size: NA
J gene: TRBJ2-1
CDR3 protein: CASSGTYNEQFF

V gene: TRBV10-3
clone size: NA
J gene: TRBJ2-7
CDR3 protein: CAILVGGGVYEQYF

V gene: TRBV6-1
clone size: NA
J gene: TRBJ2-7
CDR3 protein: CASRQHSSYEQYF

V gene: TRBV5-6
clone size: NA
J gene: TRBJ2-2
CDR3 protein: CASSLRWGSNTGELFF

V gene: TRBV29-1
clone size: NA
J gene: TRBJ1-1
CDR3 protein: CSVEEGVGLNTEAFF

V gene: TRBV19
clone size: NA
J gene: TRBJ1-2
CDR3 protein: CASSLQWDWDYGYTF

V gene: TRBV7-9
clone size: NA
J gene: TRBJ1-2
CDR3 protein: CASSFTAETKGYTF

V gene: TRBV20-1
clone size: NA
J gene: TRBJ2-1
CDR3 protein: CSAVYPGTAIYNEQFF

V gene: TRBV7-8
clone size: NA
J gene: TRBJ2-7
CDR3 protein: CASSLAGQTGSYEQYF

V gene: TRBV4-1
clone size: NA
J gene: TRBJ1-2
CDR3 protein: CASSQVNKNYGYTF

V gene: TRBV15
clone size: NA
J gene: TRBJ1-5
CDR3 protein: CATSRDRTGRNQPQHF

V gene: TRBV7-9
clone size: NA
J gene: TRBJ2-7
CDR3 protein: CASSPRGGGDYEQYF

V gene: TRBV5-5
clone size: NA
J gene: TRBJ2-6
CDR3 protein: CASSLWGPEVLTF

V gene: TRBV3-1
clone size: NA
J gene: TRBJ2-7
CDR3 protein: CASTEQQGTLPTEQYF

V gene: TRBV28
clone size: NA
J gene: TRBJ1-1
CDR3 protein: CASSFETDTEAFF

V gene: TRBV15
clone size: NA
J gene: TRBJ2-7
CDR3 protein: CATSRGVGDPTYEQYF

V gene: TRBV4-3
clone size: NA
J gene: TRBJ2-2
CDR3 protein: CASSQDLAGVGGELFF

V gene: TRBV13
clone size: NA
J gene: TRBJ2-1
CDR3 protein: CASSGWSASYNEQFF

V gene: TRBV5-1
clone size: NA
J gene: TRBJ2-5
CDR3 protein: CASSVNQETQYF

V gene: TRBV7-2
clone size: NA
J gene: TRBJ2-3
CDR3 protein: CASSPGERGGSPRGDTQYF

V gene: TRBV6-5
clone size: NA
J gene: TRBJ2-2
CDR3 protein: CASSYQQHTGELFF

V gene: TRBV29-1
clone size: NA
J gene: TRBJ2-1
CDR3 protein: CSVEGGGYEQFF

V gene: TRBV29-1
clone size: NA
J gene: TRBJ2-5
CDR3 protein: CNGTSGDQETQYF

V gene: TRBV23-1
clone size: NA
J gene: TRBJ2-2
CDR3 protein: CASSQSRQPNTGELFF

V gene: TRBV19
clone size: NA
J gene: TRBJ2-2
CDR3 protein: CASLTSGGKNTGELFF